The following is a TCR beta chain sequence with its context. Its antigen is still unknown. There are 14 residues in the CDR3. V was clipped by 0 bases and J by 11 bases, with 16 bases between them. CDR1 is LGHNA, CDR2 YSLEER, per germline. TCR sequencing used cDNA made by reverse transcription of extracted RNA. Repertoires were generated with immunoSEQ multiplex PCR, while TCRdb's copy carries only in-frame clones and drops some. The table shows about 150,000 clones, with around 55% occurring only once. This sample was taken from a study of CD8+ T cells in alopecia areata. Study observations and caveats: Normal-skin resident alphabeta T cells also appear among scalp sample sequences.

This TCR was sampled from a human donor with alopecia areata. This chain links TRBV4-3 with TRBJ1-1; D not certain. The specimen was CD8+ T cells sorted from blood, collected at week 0. The CDR3 coding sequence is TGCGCCAGCAGCCAAGATCCAACACCCTTTGGGGCTTTCTTT. Translated, it gives CASSQDPTPFGAFF.